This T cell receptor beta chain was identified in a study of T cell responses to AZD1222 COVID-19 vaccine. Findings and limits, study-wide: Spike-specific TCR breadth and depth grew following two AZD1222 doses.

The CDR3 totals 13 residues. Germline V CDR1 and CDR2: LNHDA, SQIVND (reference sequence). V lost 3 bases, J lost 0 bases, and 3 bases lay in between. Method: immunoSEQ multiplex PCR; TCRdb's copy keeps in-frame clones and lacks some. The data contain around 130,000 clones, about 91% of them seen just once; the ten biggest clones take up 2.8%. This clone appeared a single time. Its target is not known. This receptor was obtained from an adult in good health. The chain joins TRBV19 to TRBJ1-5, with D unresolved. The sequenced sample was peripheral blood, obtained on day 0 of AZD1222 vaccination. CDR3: CASSISSNQPQHF. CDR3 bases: TGTGCCAGTAGTATCAGTAGCAATCAGCCCCAGCATTTT.